This T cell receptor beta chain stems from a study of cytomegalovirus exposure and HLA in healthy donors. Findings and limits, study-wide: A later look showed TCR association rates differing by HLA locus, highest for DRB1 and lowest for HLA-C. In vitro checks showed that three CMV-associated chains really do target CMV antigens. The sole available immune exposure information was CMV serostatus.

Both 60 Vbeta primers and 13 Jbeta primers went into the PCR. Libraries were prepared by immunoSEQ multiplex PCR; TCRdb keeps only in-frame clonotypes and omits some of them. In the table there are some 150,000 clones, roughly 79% of which are singletons. With regard to this clone: Its antigen is not identified.

V was cut by 0 bases and J by 0 bases, with 7 bases left in between. Germline CDR1 is SGHDT and CDR2 is YYEEEE. This CDR3 is 15 amino acids long. Input material: PBMCs. The chain employs TRBV5-6 and TRBJ1-5; no reliable D call. This receptor was identified in a woman aged 25 to 39 in good health and CMV-seropositive. The CDR3 nucleotides read TGTGCCAGCAGCTTGGGAACTTATAGCAATCAGCCCCAGCATTTT. It encodes CASSLGTYSNQPQHF.